The 9 T cell receptor beta chains below all came from one sample that was sequenced in a study of memory CD4+ T cells and cytomegalovirus serostatus. The sort gate was single viable CD3+CD4+CD8-CD45RO+ cells for memory CD4+ T cells. Generated by immunoSEQ multiplex PCR, the TCRdb table keeps only in-frame clones and is missing some. The table records about 52,000 clones, about 73% of them present only once. The sample consisted of memory CD4+ T cells from blood. The origin of the receptors is an adult in good health and CMV-seronegative.

This chain uses TRBV7-2 with TRBJ1-4, with 7 positions matching TRBD1. With 6 bases clipped from V and 7 bases from J, the junction kept 11 bases outside the gene matches. Germline CDR1 SGHTA, CDR2 FQGNSA. There are 15 residues in the CDR3. Here the CDR3 DNA reads TGTGCCAGCAGACCCAGACAGGGATCAAGTGAAAAACTGTTTTTT. Residues: CASRPRQGSSEKLFF.

The rearrangement links TRBV7-8 to TRBJ2-7; the D gene is possibly TRBD1 (5 bases). Trimming stripped 1 base from V and 5 bases from J, with 12 bases between. Per germline, CDR1 SGHVS and CDR2 FQNEAQ. The CDR3 is 14 residues long. CDR3 region: CASSLVAGKDEQYF. The CDR3 coding sequence is TGTGCCAGCAGCTTAGTAGCAGGGAAGGACGAGCAGTACTTC.

This sequence joins TRBV9 and TRBJ2-2; D possibly uses TRBD1 or TRBD2 (5 bases each). This CDR3 region has 15 residues. V lost 2 bases to trimming and J lost 6 bases, with 14 bases between them. The V gene's germline CDR1 is SGDLS and CDR2 YYNGEE. As DNA, the CDR3 is TGTGCCAGCAGCGTCGGTGTTGTGGGGGCCGGGGAGCTGTTTTTT. This gives the protein CASSVGVVGAGELFF.

The chain is built from TRBV4-3 and TRBJ2-1; the D gene is possibly TRBD2 (5 bases). The CDR3 sequence is 13 residues long. V lost 2 bases and J 7 bases, leaving 9 bases between the germline ends. Germline CDR1 LGHNA, CDR2 YSLEER. The CDR3 protein is CASSQHEGNEQFF. The CDR3 coding sequence is TGCGCCAGCAGCCAACACGAGGGAAATGAGCAGTTCTTC.

The chain combines TRBV19 with TRBJ2-6; 10 bases match TRBD1. CDR1 is LNHDA and CDR2 is SQIVND in the germline V gene (reference sequence). V lost 5 bases to trimming and J lost 2 bases; unmatched junction nucleotides: 9. The CDR3 totals 18 residues. In DNA form, the CDR3 reads TGTGCCAGTAGTCAGATGGACAGGGGGATCGCTGGGGCCAACGTCCTGACTTTC. Translation: CASSQMDRGIAGANVLTF.

This chain uses TRBV19 with TRBJ2-2, with unresolved D. This CDR3 is 14 amino acids long. The V gene's germline CDR1 is LNHDA and CDR2 SQIVND (reference sequence). V lost 6 bases and J 0 bases, leaving 8 bases between the germline ends. The DNA for the CDR3 is TGTGCCAGTAGGCAACAGCCGAACACCGGGGAGCTGTTTTTT. Translation gives CASRQQPNTGELFF.

The rearrangement joins TRBV19 to TRBJ2-1, with D possibly matching TRBD2 (5 bases). V was pared by 5 bases and J by 0 bases, with 20 bases between. The CDR3 consists of 18 residues. Germline values: CDR1 LNHDA, CDR2 SQIVND (reference sequence). CDR3 protein: CASSLYLLRGGSYNEQFF. The CDR3 DNA is TGTGCCAGTAGTCTCTATCTCCTCCGTGGAGGCTCCTACAATGAGCAGTTCTTC.

This clone was seen only once. V and J are TRBV10-3 and TRBJ1-2; TRBD1 matches at 7 bases. Germline values: CDR1 ENHRY, CDR2 SYGVKD. The J segment lost 8 bases and the V segment lost 6 bases, leaving 9 bases of the junction unmatched. The CDR3 consists of 13 residues. CDR3 nucleotide sequence: TGTGCCATCAGGATGACAGGGAGTTTAGGCTACACCTTC. Encoded protein: CAIRMTGSLGYTF.

This clone was counted between two and nine times. CDR3 sequence: CASRAYGNQPQHF. CDR3 nucleotides: TGTGCCAGCAGGGCATACGGCAATCAGCCCCAGCATTTT. V gene TRBV6-6 combines with J gene TRBJ1-5; D call uncertain. The V end lost 6 bases, the J end lost 2 bases, and 8 bases lay between the germline ends. The CDR3 has 13 amino acids. Germline assignment: CDR1 MNHNY and CDR2 SVGAGI (reference sequence).